The rows below give T cell receptor beta chains drawn from one sample of a study of blood T cell repertoires in COVID-19. Produced via immunoSEQ multiplex PCR; TCRdb's table is partial and in-frame only. The sample holds fewer than 350,000 clones, approximately 90% seen once. Material for sequencing was peripheral blood. The receptors were gathered from a young woman with COVID-19, enrolled during active disease. Each CDR3 is given with its conserved first and last residue. A D gene is named only where the DNA matches it firmly. Clone sizes are given selectively: once, few, many, or a class where the clone is expanded.

d_call: .; v_call: TRBV5-8; j_call: TRBJ1-1; clone_size: once; cdr3_nt: TGTGCCAGCAGCTTGGCATTTAACACTGAAGCTTTCTTT; cdr3_aa: CASSLAFNTEAFF
d_call: TRBD1; v_call: TRBV19; j_call: TRBJ1-5; clone_size: .; cdr3_nt: TGTGCCCCCTACCCCGGGACAGGGGGATCTCAGCCCCAGCATTTT; cdr3_aa: CAPYPGTGGSQPQHF
d_call: .; v_call: TRBV4-1; j_call: TRBJ2-5; clone_size: .; cdr3_nt: TGCGCCAGCAGTCTAGCCCCCGCGCGCTTACAAGAGACCCAGTACTTC; cdr3_aa: CASSLAPARLQETQYF
d_call: .; v_call: TRBV19; j_call: TRBJ1-3; clone_size: .; cdr3_nt: TGTGCCAGTAGTCGATTAGCTAGTATGGATGACACCATATATTTT; cdr3_aa: CASSRLASMDDTIYF
d_call: .; v_call: TRBV19; j_call: TRBJ1-1; clone_size: once; cdr3_nt: TGTGCCAGTAGTATAAGTTTCCCGGGAATCGAAGCTTTCTTT; cdr3_aa: CASSISFPGIEAFF
d_call: TRBD2; v_call: TRBV5-6; j_call: TRBJ2-1; clone_size: .; cdr3_nt: TGTGCCAGCAGCATTCTAGCGGGGAGTCCCTACAATGAGCAGTTCTTC; cdr3_aa: CASSILAGSPYNEQFF
d_call: TRBD2; v_call: TRBV4-2; j_call: TRBJ2-1; clone_size: .; cdr3_nt: TGTGCCAGCAGCCAAACGCGGGGGGTAACACTAAGAGGGAATGAGCAGTTCTTC; cdr3_aa: CASSQTRGVTLRGNEQFF
d_call: .; v_call: TRBV7-9; j_call: TRBJ1-2; clone_size: .; cdr3_nt: TGTGCCAGCAGCGTAGGAGAACTATATGGCTACACCTTC; cdr3_aa: CASSVGELYGYTF
d_call: .; v_call: TRBV11-2; j_call: TRBJ1-3; clone_size: .; cdr3_nt: TGTGCCAGCAGCTTGGACAGCCTCCCTTCTGGAAACACCATATATTTT; cdr3_aa: CASSLDSLPSGNTIYF
d_call: TRBD1; v_call: TRBV25-1; j_call: TRBJ2-3; clone_size: .; cdr3_nt: TGTGCCAGCAGTGGACAGGGTATGGATACGCAGTATTTT; cdr3_aa: CASSGQGMDTQYF
d_call: TRBD1; v_call: TRBV6-5; j_call: TRBJ2-3; clone_size: few; cdr3_nt: TGTGCCAGCAAGCAGGGGGCGGCCACAGATACGCAGTATTTT; cdr3_aa: CASKQGAATDTQYF
d_call: TRBD1; v_call: TRBV11-3; j_call: TRBJ1-1; clone_size: .; cdr3_nt: TGTGCCAGCAGCTTAGATCGGCGACAGGGGAGAGACACTGAAGCTTTCTTT; cdr3_aa: CASSLDRRQGRDTEAFF
d_call: .; v_call: TRBV28; j_call: TRBJ1-4; clone_size: .; cdr3_nt: TGTGCCAGCAGCTCAGCCTCCGGACTCCGACCTGAAAAACTGTTTTTT; cdr3_aa: CASSSASGLRPEKLFF
d_call: .; v_call: TRBV29-1; j_call: TRBJ1-1; clone_size: .; cdr3_nt: TGCAGCGTGAGGGTCGGGAACACTGAAGCTTTCTTT; cdr3_aa: CSVRVGNTEAFF
d_call: .; v_call: TRBV7-2; j_call: TRBJ1-2; clone_size: .; cdr3_nt: TGTGCCAGCAGCCCGACTCGACAGGTTGAGATCTATGGCTACACCTTC; cdr3_aa: CASSPTRQVEIYGYTF
d_call: .; v_call: TRBV20-1; j_call: TRBJ1-6; clone_size: .; cdr3_nt: TGCAGTGCTAGTGGCAGAACCTCACCCCTCCACTTT; cdr3_aa: CSASGRTSPLHF
d_call: .; v_call: TRBV28; j_call: TRBJ1-1; clone_size: .; cdr3_nt: TGTGCCAGCAGTAAAACCTACAGGGTTGAAGCTTTCTTT; cdr3_aa: CASSKTYRVEAFF
d_call: TRBD1; v_call: TRBV29-1; j_call: TRBJ1-3; clone_size: .; cdr3_nt: TGCAGCGGCAGACAGGGAGCCGGAAACACCATATATTTT; cdr3_aa: CSGRQGAGNTIYF
d_call: .; v_call: TRBV4-2; j_call: TRBJ1-5; clone_size: .; cdr3_nt: TGTGCCAGCAGCCAAGATGTACGGCAGCCCCAGCATTTT; cdr3_aa: CASSQDVRQPQHF
d_call: TRBD1; v_call: TRBV2; j_call: TRBJ1-6; clone_size: .; cdr3_nt: TGTGCCAGCAGCTTCCCGGGACAGGGTTTTACACCCCTCCACTTT; cdr3_aa: CASSFPGQGFTPLHF
d_call: TRBD2; v_call: TRBV2; j_call: TRBJ2-3; clone_size: .; cdr3_nt: TGTGCCAGCAGAACCACTAGCGGGGGTGGGGGAGATACGCAGTATTTT; cdr3_aa: CASRTTSGGGGDTQYF
d_call: .; v_call: TRBV9; j_call: TRBJ2-7; clone_size: .; cdr3_nt: TGTGCCAGCAGCCCGGGACACGCCCTAGGCGAGCAGTACTTC; cdr3_aa: CASSPGHALGEQYF
d_call: TRBD2; v_call: TRBV7-2; j_call: TRBJ2-2; clone_size: .; cdr3_nt: TGTGCCAGCAGCTTCCTACTAGCGGGGGGAACCGGGGAGCTGTTTTTT; cdr3_aa: CASSFLLAGGTGELFF
d_call: .; v_call: TRBV18; j_call: TRBJ1-5; clone_size: .; cdr3_nt: TGTGCCAGCTCACCAGATGGGAGTCAGCCCCAGCATTTT; cdr3_aa: CASSPDGSQPQHF
d_call: .; v_call: TRBV19; j_call: TRBJ1-1; clone_size: .; cdr3_nt: TGTGCCAGTAGTTCTGGGGGGTCACTGAACACTGAAGCTTTCTTT; cdr3_aa: CASSSGGSLNTEAFF
d_call: .; v_call: TRBV28; j_call: TRBJ1-1; clone_size: .; cdr3_nt: TGTGCCAGCAGTTCAACCGGGTCGAACACTGAAGCTTTCTTT; cdr3_aa: CASSSTGSNTEAFF
d_call: TRBD1; v_call: TRBV9; j_call: TRBJ1-2; clone_size: .; cdr3_nt: TGTGCCAGCAGCGGCGGGACAGATACTAACTATGGCTACACCTTC; cdr3_aa: CASSGGTDTNYGYTF
d_call: .; v_call: TRBV24-1; j_call: TRBJ2-5; clone_size: .; cdr3_nt: TGTGCCACCAGTGATTTTGAACAGCTACTAGCTAGGGCCCAGTACTTC; cdr3_aa: CATSDFEQLLARAQYF
d_call: TRBD1; v_call: TRBV7-8; j_call: TRBJ2-5; clone_size: .; cdr3_nt: TGTGCCAGCAGCACCAGACAGGGGCACGGTTTGCAGACCCAGTACTTC; cdr3_aa: CASSTRQGHGLQTQYF
d_call: TRBD2; v_call: TRBV11-1; j_call: TRBJ2-1; clone_size: .; cdr3_nt: TGTGCCAGCAGCTTAGCCCGCGGGAGAAGCTACAATGAGCAGTTCTTC; cdr3_aa: CASSLARGRSYNEQFF
d_call: TRBD2; v_call: TRBV13; j_call: TRBJ2-5; clone_size: .; cdr3_nt: TGTGCCAGCAGCTTAGAGACTAGCGGGGTCTCTTTGGAAGAGACCCAGTACTTC; cdr3_aa: CASSLETSGVSLEETQYF
d_call: .; v_call: TRBV19; j_call: TRBJ1-1; clone_size: once; cdr3_nt: TGTGCCAGTAGTATGCTCAAAGGCGGGGGGGACACTGAAGCTTTCTTT; cdr3_aa: CASSMLKGGGDTEAFF
d_call: TRBD1; v_call: TRBV27; j_call: TRBJ1-4; clone_size: .; cdr3_nt: TGTGCCAGCAGTTTATCCCCCCCCGGGACAGGGGGGGGAAAACTGTTTTTT; cdr3_aa: CASSLSPPGTGGGKLFF
d_call: .; v_call: TRBV18; j_call: TRBJ1-6; clone_size: .; cdr3_nt: TGTGCCAGCTCAAGTACAGATAATAATTCACCCCTCCACTTT; cdr3_aa: CASSSTDNNSPLHF
d_call: TRBD1; v_call: TRBV6-1; j_call: TRBJ1-1; clone_size: .; cdr3_nt: TGTGCCAGCAGTGAGGACAGGGCCAACACTGAAGCTTTCTTT; cdr3_aa: CASSEDRANTEAFF
d_call: TRBD1; v_call: TRBV5-4; j_call: TRBJ1-1; clone_size: .; cdr3_nt: TGTGCCAGCAGCCGCGGGACAGGTTCGATGAACACTGAAGCTTTCTTT; cdr3_aa: CASSRGTGSMNTEAFF
d_call: .; v_call: TRBV19; j_call: TRBJ2-2; clone_size: .; cdr3_nt: TGTGCCAGTAGCGCCATCAGCGGGCCGTTTGTCACCGGGGAGCTGTTTTTT; cdr3_aa: CASSAISGPFVTGELFF
d_call: .; v_call: TRBV5-5; j_call: TRBJ2-3; clone_size: .; cdr3_nt: TGTGCCAGCAGCCCGATAACAACAGATACGCAGTATTTT; cdr3_aa: CASSPITTDTQYF
d_call: TRBD1; v_call: TRBV12-3/TRBV12-4; j_call: TRBJ1-2; clone_size: .; cdr3_nt: TGTGCCAGCAGCCAAAACAGGGGAGATGGCTACACCTTC; cdr3_aa: CASSQNRGDGYTF
d_call: TRBD2; v_call: TRBV4-1; j_call: TRBJ2-3; clone_size: .; cdr3_nt: TGCGCCAGCAGCCAAACACTAGCGGGGCCTGGAGATACGCAGTATTTT; cdr3_aa: CASSQTLAGPGDTQYF
d_call: .; v_call: TRBV9; j_call: TRBJ2-2; clone_size: .; cdr3_nt: TGTGCCAGCAGCTCCGCGAACACCGGGGAGCTGTTTTTT; cdr3_aa: CASSSANTGELFF